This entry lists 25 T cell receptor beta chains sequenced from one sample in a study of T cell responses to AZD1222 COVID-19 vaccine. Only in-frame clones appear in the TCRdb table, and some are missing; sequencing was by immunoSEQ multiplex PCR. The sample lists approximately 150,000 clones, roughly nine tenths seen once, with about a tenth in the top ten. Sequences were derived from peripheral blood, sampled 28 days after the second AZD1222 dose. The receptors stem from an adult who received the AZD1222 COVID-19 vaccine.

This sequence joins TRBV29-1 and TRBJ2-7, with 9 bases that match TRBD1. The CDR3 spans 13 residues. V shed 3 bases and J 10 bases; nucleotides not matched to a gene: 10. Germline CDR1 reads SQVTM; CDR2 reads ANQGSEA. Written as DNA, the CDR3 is TGCAGCGTTGAGGAGACAGGGGGAGGACAACAGTACGTC. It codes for CSVEETGGGQQYV.

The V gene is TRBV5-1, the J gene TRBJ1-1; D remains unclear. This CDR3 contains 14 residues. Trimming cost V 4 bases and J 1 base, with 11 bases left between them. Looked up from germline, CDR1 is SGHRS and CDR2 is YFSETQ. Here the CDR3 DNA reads TGCGCCAGCAGCACCACAGTCCCGAACACTGAAGCTTTCTTT. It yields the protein CASSTTVPNTEAFF.

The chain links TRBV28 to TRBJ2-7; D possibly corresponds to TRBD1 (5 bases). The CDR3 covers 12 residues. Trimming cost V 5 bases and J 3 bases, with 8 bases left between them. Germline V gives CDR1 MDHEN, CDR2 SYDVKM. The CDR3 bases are TGTGCCAGCAGTCCTGACAGCTACGAGCAGTACGTC. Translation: CASSPDSYEQYV.

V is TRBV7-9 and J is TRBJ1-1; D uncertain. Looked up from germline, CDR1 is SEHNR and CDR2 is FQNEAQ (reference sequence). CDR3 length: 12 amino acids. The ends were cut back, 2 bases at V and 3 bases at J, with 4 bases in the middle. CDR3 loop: CASSLQDTEAFF. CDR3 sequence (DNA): TGTGCCAGCAGCTTACAGGACACTGAAGCTTTCTTT.

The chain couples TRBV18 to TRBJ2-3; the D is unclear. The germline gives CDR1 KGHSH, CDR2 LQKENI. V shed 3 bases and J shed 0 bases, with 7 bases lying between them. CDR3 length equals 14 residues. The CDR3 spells CASSPLDSTDTQYF. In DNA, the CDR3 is TGTGCCAGCTCACCCTTGGATAGCACAGATACGCAGTATTTT.

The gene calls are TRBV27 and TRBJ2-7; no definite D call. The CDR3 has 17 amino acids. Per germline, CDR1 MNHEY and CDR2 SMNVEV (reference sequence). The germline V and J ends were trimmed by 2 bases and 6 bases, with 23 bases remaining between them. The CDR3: CASSLASPVFNPSEQYF. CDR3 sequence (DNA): TGTGCCAGCAGTTTAGCAAGCCCAGTTTTTAACCCATCCGAGCAGTACTTC.

The CDR3 is CAQTDSLTGELFF. The DNA for the CDR3 is TGTGCCCAGACAGACAGTCTCACCGGGGAGCTGTTTTTT. This rearrangement joins TRBV5-4 to TRBJ2-2; D is perhaps TRBD1 (5 bases). V lost 10 bases and J 4 bases, leaving 14 bases between the germline ends. Germline lookup yields CDR1 SGHNT and CDR2 YYREEE (reference sequence). The CDR3 is 13 amino acids.

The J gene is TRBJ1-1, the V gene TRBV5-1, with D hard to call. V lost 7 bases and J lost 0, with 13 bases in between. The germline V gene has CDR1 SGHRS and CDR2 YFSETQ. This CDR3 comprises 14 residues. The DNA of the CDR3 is TGCGCCAGCGCATCGGCGGGGATGAACACTGAAGCTTTCTTT. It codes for CASASAGMNTEAFF.

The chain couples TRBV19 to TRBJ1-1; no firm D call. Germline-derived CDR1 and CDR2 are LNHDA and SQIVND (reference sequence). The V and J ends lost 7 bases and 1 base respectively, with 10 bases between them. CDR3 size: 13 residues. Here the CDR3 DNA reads TGTGCCAGTACCCCCTACGCGAACACTGAAGCTTTCTTT. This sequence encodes CASTPYANTEAFF.

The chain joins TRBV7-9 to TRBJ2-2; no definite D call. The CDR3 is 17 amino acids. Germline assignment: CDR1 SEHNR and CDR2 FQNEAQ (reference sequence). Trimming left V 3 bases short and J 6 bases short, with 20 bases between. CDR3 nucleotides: TGTGCCAGCAGCTTCCTGGGCAGCGACGTAGGCGCCGGGGAGCTGTTTTTT. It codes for CASSFLGSDVGAGELFF. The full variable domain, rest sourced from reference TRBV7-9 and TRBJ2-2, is DTGVSQNPRHKITKRGQNVTFRCDPISEHNRLYWYRQTLGQGPEFLTYFQNEAQLEKSRLLSDRFSAERPKGSFSTLEIQRTEQGDSAMYLCASSFLGSDVGAGELFFGEGSRLTVL.

In DNA, the CDR3 is TGTGCCAGTAGTTCCTTCGGAGCAGGGTCGCAGACCCAGTACTTC. As protein: CASSSFGAGSQTQYF. The V gene is TRBV19, the J gene TRBJ2-5; possible D gene TRBD1, 5 bases. CDR1 is LNHDA, CDR2 SQIVND, per germline (reference sequence). The length of the CDR3 is 15 residues. V was pared by 5 bases and J by 6 bases, with 19 bases between. Filled out from reference TRBV19 and TRBJ2-5, the complete variable domain reads DGGITQSPKYLFRKEGQNVTLSCEQNLNHDAMYWYRQDPGQGLRLIYYSQIVNDFQKGDIAEGYSVSREKKESFPLTVTSAQKNPTAFYLCASSSFGAGSQTQYFGPGTRLLVL.

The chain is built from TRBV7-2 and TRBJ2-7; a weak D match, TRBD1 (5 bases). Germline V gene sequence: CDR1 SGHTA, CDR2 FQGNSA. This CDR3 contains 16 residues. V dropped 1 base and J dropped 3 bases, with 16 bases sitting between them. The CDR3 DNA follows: TGTGCCAGCAGCTTAGATTCTATCAGGACATACTACGAGCAGTACTTC. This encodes CASSLDSIRTYYEQYF.

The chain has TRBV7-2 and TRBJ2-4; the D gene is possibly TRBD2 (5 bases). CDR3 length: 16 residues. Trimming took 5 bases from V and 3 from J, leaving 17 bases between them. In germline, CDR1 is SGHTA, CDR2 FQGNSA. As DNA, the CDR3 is TGTGCCAGCAGCGTCGGGGTTAGGGCAAGCAAAAACATTCAGTACTTC. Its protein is CASSVGVRASKNIQYF.

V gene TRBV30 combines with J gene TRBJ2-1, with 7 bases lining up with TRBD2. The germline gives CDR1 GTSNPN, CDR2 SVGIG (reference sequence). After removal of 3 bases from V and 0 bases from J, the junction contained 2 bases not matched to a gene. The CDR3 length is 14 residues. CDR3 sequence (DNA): TGTGCCTGGAGATCGGGGGGCTCCTACAATGAGCAGTTCTTC. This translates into CAWRSGGSYNEQFF.

The CDR3 sequence: CASSPGTTNEKLFF. CDR3 coding DNA: TGTGCCAGCAGTCCAGGGACAACTAATGAAAAACTGTTTTTT. V and J are TRBV7-9 and TRBJ1-4; D may be TRBD1 (5 bases). V was pared by 6 bases and J by 0 bases, with 8 bases between. CDR1 and CDR2 (germline): SEHNR, FQNEAQ (reference sequence). This CDR3 is 14 amino acids long. Full variable domain (outside the CDR3, taken from reference TRBV7-9 and TRBJ1-4): DTGVSQNPRHKITKRGQNVTFRCDPISEHNRLYWYRQTLGQGPEFLTYFQNEAQLEKSRLLSDRFSAERPKGSFSTLEIQRTEQGDSAMYLCASSPGTTNEKLFFGSGTQLSVL.

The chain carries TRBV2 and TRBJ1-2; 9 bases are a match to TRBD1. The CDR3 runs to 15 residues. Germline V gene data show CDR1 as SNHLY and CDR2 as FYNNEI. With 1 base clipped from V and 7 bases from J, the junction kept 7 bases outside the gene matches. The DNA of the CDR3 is TGTGCCAGCAGTGAAGATCTGGACAGGGGAGGTGGCTACACCTTC. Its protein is CASSEDLDRGGGYTF.

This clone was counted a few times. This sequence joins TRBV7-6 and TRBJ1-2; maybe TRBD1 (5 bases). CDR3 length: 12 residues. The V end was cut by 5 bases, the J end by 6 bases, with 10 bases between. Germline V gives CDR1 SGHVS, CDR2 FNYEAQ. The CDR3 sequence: CASSPWGDGYTF. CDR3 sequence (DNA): TGTGCCAGCAGCCCGTGGGGGGATGGCTACACCTTC.

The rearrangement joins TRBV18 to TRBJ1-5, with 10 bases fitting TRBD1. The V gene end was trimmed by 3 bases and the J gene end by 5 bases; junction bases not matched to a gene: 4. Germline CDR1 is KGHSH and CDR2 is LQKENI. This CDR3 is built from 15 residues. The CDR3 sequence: CASSPGQGPYQPQHF. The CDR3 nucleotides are TGTGCCAGCTCACCGGGACAGGGGCCCTATCAGCCCCAGCATTTT.

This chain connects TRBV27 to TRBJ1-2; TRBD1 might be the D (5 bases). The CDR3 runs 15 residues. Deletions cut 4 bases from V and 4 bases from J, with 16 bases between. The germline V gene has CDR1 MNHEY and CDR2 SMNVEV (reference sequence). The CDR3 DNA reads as TGTGCCAGCAGTTCTAAGGGGTGGGACGGCTATGGCTACACCTTC. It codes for CASSSKGWDGYGYTF.

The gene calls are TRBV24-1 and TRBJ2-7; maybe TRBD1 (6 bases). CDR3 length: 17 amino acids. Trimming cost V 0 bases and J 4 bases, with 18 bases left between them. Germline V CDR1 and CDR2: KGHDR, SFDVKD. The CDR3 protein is CATSDLRKSDSEYEQYF. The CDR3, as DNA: TGTGCCACCAGTGATTTGCGGAAATCGGACAGTGAATACGAGCAGTACTTC.

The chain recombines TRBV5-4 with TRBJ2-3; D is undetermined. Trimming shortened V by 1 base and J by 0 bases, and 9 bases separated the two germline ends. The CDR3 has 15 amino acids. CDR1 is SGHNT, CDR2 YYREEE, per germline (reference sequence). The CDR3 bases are TGTGCCAGCAGCTTGAAGAGAGATAGCACAGATACGCAGTATTTT. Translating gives CASSLKRDSTDTQYF.

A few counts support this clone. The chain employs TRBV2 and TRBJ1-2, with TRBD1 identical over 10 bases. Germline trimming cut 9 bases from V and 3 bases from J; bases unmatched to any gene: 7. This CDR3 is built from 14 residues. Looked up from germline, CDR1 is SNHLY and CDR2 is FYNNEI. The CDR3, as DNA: TGTGCCAGTTCCGACAGGGGGCTCTACTATGGCTACACCTTC. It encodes CASSDRGLYYGYTF.

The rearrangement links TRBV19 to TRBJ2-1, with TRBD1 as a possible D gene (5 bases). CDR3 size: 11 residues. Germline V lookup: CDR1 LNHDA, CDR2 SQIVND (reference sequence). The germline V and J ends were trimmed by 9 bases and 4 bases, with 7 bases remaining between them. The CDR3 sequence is CARRQYNEQFF. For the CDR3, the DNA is TGTGCCAGAAGACAGTACAATGAGCAGTTCTTC.

In nucleotides, the CDR3 is TGTGCCACCAGTGATCGGGGACTAGCGGGGGACACCGGGGAGCTGTTTTTT. This translates into CATSDRGLAGDTGELFF. The rearrangement joins TRBV24-1 to TRBJ2-2; 14 bases match TRBD2. CDR1 is KGHDR and CDR2 is SFDVKD in the germline V gene. The CDR3 has 17 residues. V lost 3 bases to trimming and J lost 3 bases; unmatched junction nucleotides: 2.

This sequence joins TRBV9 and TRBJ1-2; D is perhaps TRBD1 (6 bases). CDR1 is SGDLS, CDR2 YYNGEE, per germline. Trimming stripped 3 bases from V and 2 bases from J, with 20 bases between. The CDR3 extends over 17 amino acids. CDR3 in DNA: TGTGCCAGCAGCGCATCCCCTGGGGGGGCGCGGAACTATGGCTACACCTTC. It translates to CASSASPGGARNYGYTF.